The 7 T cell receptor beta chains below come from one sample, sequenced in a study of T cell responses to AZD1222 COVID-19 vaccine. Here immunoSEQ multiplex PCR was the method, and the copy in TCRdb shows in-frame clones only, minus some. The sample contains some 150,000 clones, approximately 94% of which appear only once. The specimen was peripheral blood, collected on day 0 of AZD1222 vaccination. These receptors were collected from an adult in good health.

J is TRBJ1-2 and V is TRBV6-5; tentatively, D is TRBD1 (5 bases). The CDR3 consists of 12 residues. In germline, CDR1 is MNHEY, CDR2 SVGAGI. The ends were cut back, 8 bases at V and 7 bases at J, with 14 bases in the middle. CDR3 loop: CASGRGGSGYTF. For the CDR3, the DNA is TGTGCCAGCGGGCGGGGGGGTTCTGGCTACACCTTC.

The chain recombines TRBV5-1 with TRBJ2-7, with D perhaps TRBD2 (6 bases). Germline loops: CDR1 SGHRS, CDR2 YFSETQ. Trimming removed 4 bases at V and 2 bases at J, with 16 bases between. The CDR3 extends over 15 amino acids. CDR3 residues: CASSPRSGGTYEQYF. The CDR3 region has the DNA TGCGCCAGCAGCCCCCGGAGCGGAGGGACCTACGAGCAGTACTTC.

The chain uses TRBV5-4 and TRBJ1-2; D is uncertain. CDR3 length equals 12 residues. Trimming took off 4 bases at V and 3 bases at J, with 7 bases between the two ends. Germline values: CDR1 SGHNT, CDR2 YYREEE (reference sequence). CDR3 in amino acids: CASSLDDYGYTF. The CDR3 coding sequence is TGTGCCAGCAGCCTGGATGACTATGGCTACACCTTC.

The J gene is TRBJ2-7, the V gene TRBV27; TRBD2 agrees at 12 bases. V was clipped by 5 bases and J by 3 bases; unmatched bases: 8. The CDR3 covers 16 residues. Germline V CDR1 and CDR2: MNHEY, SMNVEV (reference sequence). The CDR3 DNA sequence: TGTGCCAGCAGTACAATACTAGCGGGAGGCCTCTACGAGCAGTACTTC. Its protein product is CASSTILAGGLYEQYF.

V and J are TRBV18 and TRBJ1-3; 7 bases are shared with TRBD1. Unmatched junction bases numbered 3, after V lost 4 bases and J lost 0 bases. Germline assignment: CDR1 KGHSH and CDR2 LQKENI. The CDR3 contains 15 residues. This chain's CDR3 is CASSRDSNSGNTIYF. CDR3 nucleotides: TGTGCCAGCTCACGGGACAGCAACTCTGGAAACACCATATATTTT.

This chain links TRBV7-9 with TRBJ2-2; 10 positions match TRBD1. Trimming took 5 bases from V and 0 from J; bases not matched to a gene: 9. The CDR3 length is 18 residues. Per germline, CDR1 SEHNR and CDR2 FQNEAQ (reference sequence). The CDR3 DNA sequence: TGTGCCAGCAGCCCCCCTGACAGGGGGCAACCGAACACCGGGGAGCTGTTTTTT. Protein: CASSPPDRGQPNTGELFF.

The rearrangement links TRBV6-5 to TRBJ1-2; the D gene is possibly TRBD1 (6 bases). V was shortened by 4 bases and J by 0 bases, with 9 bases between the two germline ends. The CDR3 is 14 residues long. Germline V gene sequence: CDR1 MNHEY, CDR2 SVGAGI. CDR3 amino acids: CASSFQGPNYGYTF. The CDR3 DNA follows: TGTGCCAGCAGTTTCCAGGGGCCTAACTATGGCTACACCTTC.